This T cell receptor (beta chain) emerged from a study of OX40 agonist ivuxolimab in advanced cancers. About the research overall: A history of anti-PD-1, anti-PD-L1 or anti-CTLA-4 therapy was acceptable, and 30% to 45% had some.

This clone occurred once. Its antigen remains unknown. CDR1 and CDR2 from the germline V gene are SEHNR and FQNEAQ (reference sequence). This CDR3 has 15 residues. Trimming took off 2 bases at V and 8 bases at J, with 15 bases between the two ends. The protocol was immunoSEQ multiplex PCR, while the TCRdb copy is restricted to in-frame clones and leaves out a portion. Counted here are around 64,000 clones, 92% occurring once; the ten biggest clones make up 6% to 8%. The study's findings and limits: Normalized expansion of T-cell clones was also low for some nonresponders. More expanded clones were seen, on average, in CD8+ T cells than in CD4+. Expansion of clones was among the lowest in partial responders at 0.1-3.0 mg/kg.

The V and J genes are TRBV7-9 and TRBJ1-4; the D is unclear. Source: CD4+ or CD8+ T cells sorted from blood, taken in a trial of the OX40 agonist ivuxolimab. The sequence derives from an adult with an advanced solid tumor such as melanoma, head and neck, liver or kidney cancer. CDR3 bases: TGTGCCAGCAGCTTATTGTCGGAGTATGAGGAAAAACTGTTTTTT. Translated, it gives CASSLLSEYEEKLFF.